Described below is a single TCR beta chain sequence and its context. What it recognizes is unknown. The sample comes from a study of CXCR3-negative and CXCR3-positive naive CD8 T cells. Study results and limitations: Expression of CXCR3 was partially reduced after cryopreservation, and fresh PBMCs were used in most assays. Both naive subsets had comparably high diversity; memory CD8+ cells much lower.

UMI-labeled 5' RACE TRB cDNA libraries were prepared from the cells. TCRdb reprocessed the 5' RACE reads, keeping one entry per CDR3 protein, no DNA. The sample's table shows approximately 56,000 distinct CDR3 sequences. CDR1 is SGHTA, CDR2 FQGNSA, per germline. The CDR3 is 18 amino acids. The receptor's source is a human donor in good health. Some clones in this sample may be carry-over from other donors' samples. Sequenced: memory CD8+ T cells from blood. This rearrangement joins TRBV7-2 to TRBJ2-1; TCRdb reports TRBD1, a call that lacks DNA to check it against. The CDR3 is CASRGTSSPRTGGNEQFF.